These T cell receptor beta chains were read from a single sample in a study of blood T cell repertoires in COVID-19. Only in-frame clones appear in the TCRdb table, and some are missing; sequencing was by immunoSEQ multiplex PCR. The table has 150,000 to 200,000 clones, 88% seen once. Sample: PBMCs or T cells enriched from blood (not recorded which). The receptors come from a young woman who had recovered from COVID-19. Both conserved end residues are part of each CDR3. The D gene is left open where the match is weak. Rows may omit the clone size; those that give it use once, few, many or a size class.

j_call	d_call	clone_size	v_call	cdr3_aa	cdr3_nt
TRBJ2-7	NA	NA	TRBV13	CASSRTGTSSYEQYF	TGTGCCAGCAGTCGTACCGGGACATCCTCCTACGAGCAGTACTTC
TRBJ2-1	NA	NA	TRBV9	CASSPRSSYNEQFF	TGTGCCAGCTCCCCTAGGAGCTCCTACAATGAGCAGTTCTTC
TRBJ1-2	NA	NA	TRBV27	CASSLYPTRGGGYGYTF	TGTGCCAGCAGTTTATACCCCACCAGGGGAGGGGGCTATGGCTACACCTTC
TRBJ2-7	NA	NA	TRBV28	CASSLSWASYEQYF	TGTGCCAGCAGTTTATCTTGGGCCTCCTACGAGCAGTACTTC
TRBJ2-1	TRBD1	NA	TRBV12-3/TRBV12-4	CASNPDRGLEQFF	TGTGCCAGCAACCCGGACAGGGGGCTTGAGCAGTTCTTC
TRBJ2-6	NA	NA	TRBV5-4	CASSHRAGANVLTF	TGTGCCAGCAGCCACAGGGCTGGGGCCAACGTCCTGACTTTC
TRBJ2-3	TRBD2	NA	TRBV7-8	CASSLTWRGGTDTQYF	TGTGCCAGCAGCTTAACGTGGCGGGGGGGCACAGATACGCAGTATTTT
TRBJ1-1	NA	NA	TRBV29-1	CSVERVEGTEAFF	TGCAGCGTTGAGAGGGTCGAAGGGACTGAAGCTTTCTTT
TRBJ1-1	NA	NA	TRBV5-8	CASSLVTGIEAFF	TGTGCTAGCAGCTTAGTAACAGGGATTGAAGCTTTCTTT
TRBJ1-1	NA	few	TRBV7-3	CASSLEDSRGGYGAFF	TGTGCCAGCAGCTTAGAGGACAGTCGGGGAGGGTATGGCGCTTTCTTT
TRBJ1-2	TRBD1	NA	TRBV6-5	CASSSAQGAMDGYTF	TGTGCCAGCAGTTCCGCCCAGGGGGCGATGGATGGCTACACCTTC
TRBJ1-1	TRBD1	NA	TRBV28	CASKGQGESLNTEAFF	TGTGCCAGCAAAGGGCAGGGGGAGAGCCTGAACACTGAAGCTTTCTTT
TRBJ1-1	NA	NA	TRBV7-2	CASSLAERLGEAFF	TGTGCCAGCAGCTTAGCGGAGAGGTTGGGTGAAGCTTTCTTT
TRBJ1-2	NA	NA	TRBV12-3/TRBV12-4	CASRGQSNYGYTF	TGTGCCAGCAGAGGACAGAGTAACTATGGCTACACCTTC
TRBJ2-5	TRBD2	NA	TRBV2	CASKLADVQETQYF	TGTGCCAGCAAACTAGCGGACGTCCAAGAGACCCAGTACTTC
TRBJ1-2	NA	once	TRBV7-2	CASSSRRAYGYTF	TGTGCCAGCAGCTCCAGGAGGGCCTATGGCTACACCTTC
TRBJ2-5	TRBD2	NA	TRBV27	CASSLRGVWGLARETQYF	TGTGCCAGCAGTTTACGCGGGGTTTGGGGACTAGCGCGCGAGACCCAGTACTTC
TRBJ1-5	TRBD1	NA	TRBV28	CASNKAGGINQPQHF	TGTGCCAGCAATAAAGCAGGGGGGATTAATCAGCCCCAGCATTTT
TRBJ1-1	NA	NA	TRBV12-3/TRBV12-4	CASSFTGNTEAFF	TGTGCCAGCAGTTTCACAGGGAACACTGAAGCTTTCTTT
TRBJ2-1	TRBD1	NA	TRBV15	CATSNRQGTYNEQFF	TGTGCCACCAGCAACCGACAGGGAACCTACAATGAGCAGTTCTTC
TRBJ2-7	TRBD2	once	TRBV29-1	CSVEGLAGSYEQYF	TGCAGCGTTGAAGGTCTAGCGGGCTCCTACGAGCAGTACTTC
TRBJ1-1	NA	NA	TRBV7-8	CASSFQGYGAEAFF	TGTGCCAGCAGCTTCCAGGGGTATGGGGCTGAAGCTTTCTTT
TRBJ2-1	TRBD2	NA	TRBV2	CASSELGASGSNEQFF	TGTGCCAGCAGTGAATTGGGGGCTAGCGGGAGTAATGAGCAGTTCTTC
TRBJ2-7	TRBD1	NA	TRBV7-2	CASSSGTGGEQYF	TGTGCCAGCAGCTCCGGGACAGGGGGCGAGCAGTACTTC